The 10 T cell receptor beta chains reported below all come from one sample, sequenced in a study of blood T cell repertoires in COVID-19. The assay was immunoSEQ multiplex PCR, and TCRdb's table has in-frame clones only and misses some. Of 180,000 or so clones in the sample, about 83% were seen once. Material: PBMCs or T cells enriched from blood (not recorded which). The receptor set was obtained from a man between 40 and 49 years old with acute COVID-19.

V usage is TRBV11-3 and J usage is TRBJ1-6; TRBD1 aligns across 7 bases. From germline, CDR1 is SGHNT and CDR2 YENEEA. The J segment lost 5 bases and the V segment lost 5 bases, leaving 3 bases of the junction unmatched. CDR3 size: 14 residues. The CDR3 DNA follows: TGTGCCAGCAGCACAGGACAGGATAATTCACCCCTCCACTTT. Amino acids: CASSTGQDNSPLHF.

The CDR3 here is CATSGIRGTQYF. The CDR3 region has the DNA TGTGCCACCAGTGGAATCAGGGGAACGCAGTATTTT. The rearrangement uses TRBV24-1 and TRBJ2-3; tentatively, D is TRBD1 (6 bases). The length of the CDR3 is 12 residues. V gave up 5 bases and J gave up 9 bases, with 11 bases separating them. CDR1 KGHDR and CDR2 SFDVKD come from the germline V gene.

The chain couples TRBV19 to TRBJ2-5; the match to TRBD1 covers 8 bases. The CDR3 covers 15 residues. Germline V gene sequence: CDR1 LNHDA, CDR2 SQIVND (reference sequence). Unmatched junction bases numbered 10, after V lost 3 bases and J lost 7 bases. CDR3 coding DNA: TGTGCCAGTAGTATGGCAGGGGGCTCGGTGGGGACCCAGTACTTC. Amino acids: CASSMAGGSVGTQYF. The full variable domain, completed using reference TRBV19 and TRBJ2-5, is DGGITQSPKYLFRKEGQNVTLSCEQNLNHDAMYWYRQDPGQGLRLIYYSQIVNDFQKGDIAEGYSVSREKKESFPLTVTSAQKNPTAFYLCASSMAGGSVGTQYFGPGTRLLVL.

The rearrangement joins TRBV7-6 to TRBJ1-1; possible D gene TRBD1, 5 bases. Trimming cost V 1 base and J 6 bases, with 15 bases left between them. Germline V lookup: CDR1 SGHVS, CDR2 FNYEAQ. The CDR3 sequence is 15 residues long. CDR3 in amino acids: CASSLGAVVGAEAFF. DNA of the CDR3: TGTGCCAGCAGCTTAGGCGCTGTTGTAGGGGCTGAAGCTTTCTTT.

Regarding this clone: Other DNA sequences in the sample encode the same CDR3. V usage is TRBV2 and J usage is TRBJ2-2, with 7 bases identical to TRBD2. The germline V gene has CDR1 SNHLY and CDR2 FYNNEI. Unmatched junction bases numbered 3, after V lost 8 bases and J lost 0 bases. The CDR3 spans 14 residues. The CDR3: CASGGLPNTGELFF. The CDR3 DNA is TGTGCCAGCGGGGGACTACCGAACACCGGGGAGCTGTTTTTT.

This clone was detected only once. This chain connects TRBV27 to TRBJ2-7, with 8 bases matching TRBD2. This CDR3 is 17 amino acids long. Germline CDR1 and CDR2: MNHEY and SMNVEV (reference sequence). Losses at the gene ends were 3 bases for V and 0 bases for J; bases not matched to a gene: 10. The CDR3 loop is CASSFRTGGDYSYEQYF. CDR3 DNA: TGTGCCAGCAGTTTCCGAACCGGGGGGGACTACTCCTACGAGCAGTACTTC.

The chain couples TRBV19 to TRBJ1-1, with D hard to call. CDR1 and CDR2 from the germline V gene are LNHDA and SQIVND (reference sequence). Trimming pared 5 bases from V and 1 base from J, leaving 11 bases between. The CDR3 covers 14 residues. In nucleotides, the CDR3 is TGTGCCAGTAGTGACGGGAATAGGAACACTGAAGCTTTCTTT. Protein product: CASSDGNRNTEAFF. Variable domain in full (rest from reference TRBV19 and TRBJ1-1): DGGITQSPKYLFRKEGQNVTLSCEQNLNHDAMYWYRQDPGQGLRLIYYSQIVNDFQKGDIAEGYSVSREKKESFPLTVTSAQKNPTAFYLCASSDGNRNTEAFFGQGTRLTVV.

The chain carries TRBV5-1 and TRBJ2-6; TRBD2 is a possible D gene (5 bases). The CDR3 has 14 amino acids. With 7 bases removed from V and 2 bases from J, the gap between germline ends came to 10 bases. CDR1 and CDR2 from the germline V gene are SGHRS and YFSETQ. This CDR3 is CASSPGAGANVLTF. CDR3 bases: TGCGCCAGCTCTCCCGGGGCTGGGGCCAACGTCCTGACTTTC.

The chain joins TRBV7-8 to TRBJ2-3; TRBD1 might be the D (5 bases). The V gene's germline CDR1 is SGHVS and CDR2 FQNEAQ. The ends were cut back, 10 bases at V and 4 bases at J, with 15 bases in the middle. This CDR3 comprises 13 residues. In DNA, the CDR3 is TGTGCCACAAGACAGACAGAAGCAGATACGCAGTATTTT. Its translation is CATRQTEADTQYF.

This chain joins TRBV9 and TRBJ2-3; 10 bases align to TRBD2. Germline lookup yields CDR1 SGDLS and CDR2 YYNGEE. The CDR3 is 16 amino acids. V lost 4 bases and J lost 4; bases outside the gene matches: 9. The chain's CDR3 is CASSIGSGRAPDTQYF. The CDR3 DNA sequence: TGTGCCAGCAGCATAGGGAGCGGGAGGGCCCCAGATACGCAGTATTTT.